This paragraph covers one T cell receptor (beta chain) sequence. This CDR3 comprises 14 residues. Germline CDR1 MNHNY, CDR2 SVGAGI (reference sequence). V lost 4 bases and J lost 8, with 16 bases in between. This record comes from a study of CD8+ T cells in alopecia areata. Overall study context: Twice a day, 5 to 10 mg of oral tofacitinib was administered to treated patients.

Following RNA extraction, reverse transcription yielded cDNA that acted as the sequencing template. This table comes from immunoSEQ multiplex PCR, and its TCRdb copy is limited to in-frame clones, with some not included. The sample has about 120,000 clones; 53% are singletons. Regarding treatment: oral pan-JAK inhibitor, 5-10 mg twice daily. This sequence joins TRBV6-6 and TRBJ2-3; D is perhaps TRBD1 (7 bases). Sequenced here: CD4+ T cells sorted from blood, sampled at week 4, from a patient treated with tofacitinib. The source is a human donor with alopecia areata. As DNA, the CDR3 is TGTGCCAGCAGTTCGATCAGGGGGGACGGTACGCAGTATTTT. This codes for CASSSIRGDGTQYF.